This T cell receptor beta chain was sequenced in a study of blood T cell repertoires in COVID-19. V was clipped by 1 base and J by 3 bases; unmatched bases: 6. In germline, CDR1 is SGHRS, CDR2 YFSETQ. This CDR3 has 17 residues. Authors' processing steps: Counts of nucleated cells, estimated from reference gene primer amplification, were obtained. The table came from immunoSEQ multiplex PCR; TCRdb's copy has only in-frame clones and leaves some out. D and trimming were read from the DNA, whereas the V and J calls and clone size are those reported in that table. Seen here are roughly 290,000 clones, roughly 91% observed once, and the top ten hold around 0.8%.

The sequencing sample was made of peripheral blood. The chain couples TRBV5-1 to TRBJ2-3, with TRBD2 matching 12 bases. The receptor was isolated from a man aged 30 to 39 with acute or convalescent COVID-19. The CDR3 sequence: CASSLSASGGGTDTQYF. In DNA, the CDR3 is TGCGCCAGCAGCTTGTCCGCTAGCGGGGGGGGAACAGATACGCAGTATTTT.